Below are 7 T cell receptor beta chains sequenced from a single sample in a study of T-cell memory formation after mild COVID-19. Via MiXCR, TCRdb re-called the 5' RACE reads, giving one row per CDR3 protein. This table holds over 55,000 distinct CDR3 sequences, approximately 12% found once. The sequencing input was PBMCs or a T cell subset sorted from them (not recorded which). The receptors were sampled from a man in his late teens or twenties who had mild COVID-19 (a few samples of this study predate the infection). Cell type and time point are not known.

This clonotype was detected only a few times. The CDR3 carries no conserved terminal phenylalanine or tryptophan, so it likely arises from a read error. This rearrangement joins TRBV6-2 or TRBV6-3 to TRBJ1-4; D remains unclear. Trimming removed 2 bases at V and 5 bases at J, with 24 bases between. Germline CDR1 MNHEY, CDR2 SVGEGT. This CDR3 spans 19 amino acids. The CDR3, as DNA: TGTGCCAGCAGTTACGGCCTCGGTTGGCCCATCAGTGGAAATGAAAAACTGTTTTCT. It yields the protein CASSYGLGWPISGNEKLFS.

The V gene is TRBV13, the J gene TRBJ1-2; D is perhaps TRBD1 (5 bases). The CDR3 loop spans 12 amino acids. Germline CDR1 and CDR2: PRHDT and FYEKMQ (reference sequence). The V end lost 7 bases, the J end lost 3 bases, and 9 bases lay between the germline ends. The DNA of the CDR3 is TGTGCCAGCACCAGACAGTACTATGGCTACACCTTC. It translates to CASTRQYYGYTF. The full variable domain, with the rest looked up from reference TRBV13 and TRBJ1-2, is AAGVIQSPRHLIKEKRETATLKCYPIPRHDTVYWYQQGPGQDPQFLISFYEKMQSDKGSIPDRFSAQQFSDYHSELNMSSLELGDSALYFCASTRQYYGYTFGSGTRLTVV.

This chain connects TRBV11-1 to TRBJ2-1; D tentatively fits TRBD1 or TRBD2 (5 bases each). The CDR3 sequence is 16 residues long. Germline assignment: CDR1 SGHAT and CDR2 FQDESV (reference sequence). Between the trimmed V and J ends, which lost 0 bases and 8 bases, there was a span of 17 bases. CDR3 coding DNA: TGTGCCAGCAGCTTAGCCCCGAGGGGCCAGAACCATGAGCAGTTCTTC. This encodes CASSLAPRGQNHEQFF.

There are many counts of this clonotype. The gene calls are TRBV5-1 and TRBJ2-2; 8 bases fit TRBD2. Germline V gene data show CDR1 as SGHRS and CDR2 as YFSETQ. The trim removed 4 bases at V and 7 bases at J, leaving 12 bases unmatched. CDR3 size: 16 residues. The CDR3 nucleotides are TGCGCCAGCAGCCGGGAGGGGAGTCGCGATCGCGGGGAGCTGTTTTTT. Translated, it gives CASSREGSRDRGELFF. Together with reference TRBV5-1 and TRBJ2-2, the CDR3 gives the full variable domain: KAGVTQTPRYLIKTRGQQVTLSCSPISGHRSVSWYQQTPGQGLQFLFEYFSETQRNKGNFPGRFSGRQFSNSRSEMNVSTLELGDSALYLCASSREGSRDRGELFFGEGSRLTVL.

This clonotype showed up just a few times. The CDR3 DNA reads as TGTGCCAGCAGCCTCGACCCCCGGCCCAACAATGAGCAGTTCTTC. Its protein product is CASSLDPRPNNEQFF. J is TRBJ2-1 and V is TRBV9, with unresolved D. The length of the CDR3 is 15 residues. Germline values: CDR1 SGDLS, CDR2 YYNGEE. Trimming removed 4 bases at V and 5 bases at J, with 16 bases between.

This clonotype showed up many times. The chain combines TRBV7-2 with TRBJ2-1, with 11 nucleotides matching TRBD2. CDR1 is SGHTA, CDR2 FQGNSA, per germline. CDR3 length: 15 amino acids. J gave up 2 bases and V 7 bases, and 4 bases lay outside the gene matches. CDR3 sequence reads: CASNQLAGAYNEQFF. The CDR3 nucleotides read TGTGCCAGCAACCAACTAGCGGGGGCCTACAATGAGCAGTTCTTC.

This clonotype has just a few counts. The rearrangement uses TRBV20-1 and TRBJ1-2; D remains unclear. The CDR3 has 11 amino acids. The germline gives CDR1 DFQATT, CDR2 SNEGSKA (reference sequence). The ends were cut back, 6 bases at V and 5 bases at J, with 10 bases in the middle. CDR3 nucleotides: TGCAGTGCCACACCTCTTTATGGCTACACCTTC. As protein: CSATPLYGYTF.